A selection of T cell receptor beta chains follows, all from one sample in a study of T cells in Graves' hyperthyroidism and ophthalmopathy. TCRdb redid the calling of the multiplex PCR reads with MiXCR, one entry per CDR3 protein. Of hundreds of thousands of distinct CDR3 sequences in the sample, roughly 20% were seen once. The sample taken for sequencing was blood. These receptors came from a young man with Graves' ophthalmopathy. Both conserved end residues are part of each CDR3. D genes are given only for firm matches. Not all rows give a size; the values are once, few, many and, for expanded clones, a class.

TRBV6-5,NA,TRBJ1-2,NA,TGTGCCAGCAGTTACTCGACGGGAATCGGCTATGGCTACACCTTC,CASSYSTGIGYGYTF
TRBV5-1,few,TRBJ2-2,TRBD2,TGCGCCAGCAGCTACACGACTAGCGGGAACGGGGAGCTGTTTTTT,CASSYTTSGNGELFF
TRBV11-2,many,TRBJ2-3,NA,TGTGCCAGCAGCCCGTGGACGAAAGATACGCAGTATTTT,CASSPWTKDTQYF
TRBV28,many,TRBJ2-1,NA,TGTGCCAGCAGTCACTGGGAGCTAAATAGGAGTGAGCAGTTCTTC,CASSHWELNRSEQFF
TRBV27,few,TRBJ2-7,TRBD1,TGTGCCAGCGGTAGACAGGGAGTCTACGAGCAGTACTTC,CASGRQGVYEQYF
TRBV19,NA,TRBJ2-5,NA,TGTGCCACCCTAGGTCCCAGGGGTTTCAGAGAGACCCAGTACTTC,CATLGPRGFRETQYF
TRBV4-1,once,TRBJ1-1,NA,TGCGCCAGCAGCCAAGATTGGTACGGAACTGAAGCTTTCTTT,CASSQDWYGTEAFF
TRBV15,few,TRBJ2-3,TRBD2,TGTGCCACCAGCCCGGCAGCGGGGGCGGGAGATACGCAGTATTTT,CATSPAAGAGDTQYF
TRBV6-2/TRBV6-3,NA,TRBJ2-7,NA,TGTGCCAGCAGTGACCGGGACGTGGGACACGAGCAGTACTTC,CASSDRDVGHEQYF
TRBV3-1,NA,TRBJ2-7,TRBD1,TGTGCCAGCAGCAGTTCCGGGACAGAGGCCTACGAGCAGTACTTC,CASSSSGTEAYEQYF
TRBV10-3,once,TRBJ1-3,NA,TGTGCCATCAGTGATCATGGAAACACCATATATTTT,CAISDHGNTIYF
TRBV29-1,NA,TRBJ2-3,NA,TGCAGCGCTGGTAGAGGAGGGAAGGGCCTAATCGGCACAGATACGCAGTATTTT,CSAGRGGKGLIGTDTQYF
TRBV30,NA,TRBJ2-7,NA,TGTGCCTGGAGTCCCGGGCCCGAGCAGTACTTC,CAWSPGPEQYF
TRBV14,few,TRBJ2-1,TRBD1,TGTGCCAGCAGCCAAGCCACAGGGGGAGCTTACAATGAGCAGTTCTTC,CASSQATGGAYNEQFF
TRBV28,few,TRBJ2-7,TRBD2,TGTGCCAGCAGTGCTCAGACTAGCGGGAGGTTGAGAGAGTACTTC,CASSAQTSGRLREYF
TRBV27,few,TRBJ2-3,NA,TGTGCCAGCAGCAGTGGGGTAGCGTCAGATACGCAGTATTTT,CASSSGVASDTQYF
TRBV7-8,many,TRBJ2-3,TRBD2,TGTGCCAGCAGCACCCCGCTAGCGGGAATCACAGATACGCAGTATTTT,CASSTPLAGITDTQYF
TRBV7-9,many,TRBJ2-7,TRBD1,TGTGCCAGCAGCTCGGACAGGGGGCTTCACGAGCAGTACTTC,CASSSDRGLHEQYF
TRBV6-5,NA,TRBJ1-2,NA,TGTGCCAGCAGTTACGAAGGGCTCTATGGCTACACCTTC,CASSYEGLYGYTF
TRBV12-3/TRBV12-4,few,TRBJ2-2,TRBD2,TGTGCCAGCAGGGGGACTAGTTGGACCGGGGAGCTGTTTTTT,CASRGTSWTGELFF
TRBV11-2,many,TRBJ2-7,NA,TGTGCCAGCAGCCCCTCGCAGGTCGAGCAGTACTTC,CASSPSQVEQYF
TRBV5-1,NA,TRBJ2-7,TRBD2,TGTGCCAGCAGGGATAGCGGGAGTCAATGGGGGTACGAGCAGTACTTC,CASRDSGSQWGYEQYF
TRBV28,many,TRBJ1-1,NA,TGTGCCAGCAGACCCGGACAATTTAGGGACACTGAAGCTTTCTTT,CASRPGQFRDTEAFF
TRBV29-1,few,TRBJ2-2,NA,TGCAGCGCCGGAAGGGTAACCGGGGAGCTGTTTTTT,CSAGRVTGELFF
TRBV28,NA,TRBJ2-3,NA,TGTGCCACTGGTGGGCGAGGGTCATCAGTCAATGCGCAGTATTTT,CATGGRGSSVNAQYF
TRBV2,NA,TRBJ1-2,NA,TGTGCCAGCAGTGAGCTGGGACTCAGACTTCGTGGCTACACCTTC,CASSELGLRLRGYTF
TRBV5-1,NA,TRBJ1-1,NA,TGCGCCAGCAGCTCGGATAATCGGCGTAGCACTGAAGCTTTCTTT,CASSSDNRRSTEAFF
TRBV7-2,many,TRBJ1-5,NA,TGTGCCAGCAGCTTACGGGGTCAAAGCAATCAGCCCCAGCATTTT,CASSLRGQSNQPQHF
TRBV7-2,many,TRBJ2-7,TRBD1,TGTGCCAGCAGCGTTGGGACAGGGGGCTCCTACGAGCAGTACTTC,CASSVGTGGSYEQYF
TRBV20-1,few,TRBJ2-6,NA,TGCAGTGCTAGAGTCGCAGCCTACTCGGGCTCTGGGGCCAACGTCCTGACTTTC,CSARVAAYSGSGANVLTF
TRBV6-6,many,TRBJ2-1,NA,TGTGCCAGCAGTTACCTAAAACTCAATGAGCAGTTCTTC,CASSYLKLNEQFF
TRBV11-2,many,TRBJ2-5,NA,TGTGCCAGCAGCCCCCGGAGGGGGGATGAGACCCAGTACTTC,CASSPRRGDETQYF
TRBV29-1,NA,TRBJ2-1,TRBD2,TGCAGCGTTGACCCTAGCGGGAGGGCCGGGCAGTTCTTC,CSVDPSGRAGQFF
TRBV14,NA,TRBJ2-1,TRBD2,TGTGCCAGCAGCCAAGTGAAACAGGGACTAGCGACACACAATGAGCAGTTCTTC,CASSQVKQGLATHNEQFF
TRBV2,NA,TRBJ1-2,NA,TGTGCCAGCAGTGATCGGTACGCTCCTTCGAACTATGGCTACACCTTC,CASSDRYAPSNYGYTF
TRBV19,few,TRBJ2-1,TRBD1,TGTGCCAGTAGTACTTCAAGGACAGGGAAGGGCAATGAGCAGTTCTTC,CASSTSRTGKGNEQFF
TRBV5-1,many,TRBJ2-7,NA,TGCGCCAGCAGCTCGACGCTCGGGGGCGAGCAGTACTTC,CASSSTLGGEQYF
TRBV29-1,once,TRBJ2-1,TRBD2,TGCAGCGTTAGTGCTAGCGGGACAACCTACAATGAGCAGTTCTTC,CSVSASGTTYNEQFF
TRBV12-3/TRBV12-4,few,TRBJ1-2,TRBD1,TGTGCCAGCAGGCCACAGGGGAGTGGCGGCTACACCTTC,CASRPQGSGGYTF
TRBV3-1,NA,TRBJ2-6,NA,TGTGCCAGCAGCCAAGGGGGGGCTGGGGCCAACGTCCTGACTTTC,CASSQGGAGANVLTF
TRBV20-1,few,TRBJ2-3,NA,TGCAGTGCCTCACTGGTATCGGATACGCAGTATTTT,CSASLVSDTQYF
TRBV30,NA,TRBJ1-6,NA,TGTGCCTGGAGCGCAGATTCACCCCTCCACTTT,CAWSADSPLHF
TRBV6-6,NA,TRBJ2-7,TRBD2,TGTGCCAGCAGTTACATTAACGATCCGGGAGGTTCCCACGAGCAGTACTTC,CASSYINDPGGSHEQYF
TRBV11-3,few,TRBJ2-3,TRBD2,TGTGCCAGCAGCTTAGGGGTCGGGAGGGGCCTTATAGATACGCAGTATTTT,CASSLGVGRGLIDTQYF
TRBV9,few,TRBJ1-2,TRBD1,TGTGCCAGCAGCGCGTCACAGGGGCTAAACTATGGCTACACCTTC,CASSASQGLNYGYTF
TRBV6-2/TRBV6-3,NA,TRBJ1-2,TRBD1,TGTGCCAGCAGTGGGGGGACAGGTCCGCTCTATGGCTACACCTTC,CASSGGTGPLYGYTF
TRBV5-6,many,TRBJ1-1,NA,TGTGCCAGCAGCTTAAAGGACACTGAAGCTTTCTTT,CASSLKDTEAFF
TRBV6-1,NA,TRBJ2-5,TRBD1,TGTGCCAGCAGTTCAGGGGGACGGAAAGAGACCCAGTACTTC,CASSSGGRKETQYF
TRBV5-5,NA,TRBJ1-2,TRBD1,TGTGCCAGCAGCCTAGGACAGGGGCGAGGTGGCTACACCTTC,CASSLGQGRGGYTF
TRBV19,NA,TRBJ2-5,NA,TGTGCCACTAAAGGAGAGACCCAGTACTTC,CATKGETQYF